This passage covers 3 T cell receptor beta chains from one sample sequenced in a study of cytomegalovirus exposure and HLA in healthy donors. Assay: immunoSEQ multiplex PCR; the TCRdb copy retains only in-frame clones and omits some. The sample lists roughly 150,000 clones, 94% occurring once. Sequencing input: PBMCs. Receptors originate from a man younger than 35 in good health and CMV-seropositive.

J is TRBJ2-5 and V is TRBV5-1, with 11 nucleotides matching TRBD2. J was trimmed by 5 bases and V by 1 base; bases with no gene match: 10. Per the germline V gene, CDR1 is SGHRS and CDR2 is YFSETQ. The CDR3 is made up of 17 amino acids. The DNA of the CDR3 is TGCGCCAGCAGCTTGCGACTAGCGGGACGCGGGGGGGAGACCCAGTACTTC. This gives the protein CASSLRLAGRGGETQYF.

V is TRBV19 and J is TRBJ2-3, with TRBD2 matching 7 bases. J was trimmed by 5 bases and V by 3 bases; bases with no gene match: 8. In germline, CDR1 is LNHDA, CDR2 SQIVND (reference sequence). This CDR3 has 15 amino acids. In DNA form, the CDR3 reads TGTGCCAGTAGTATTGGGAGGGCCGGTAGAGATACGCAGTATTTT. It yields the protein CASSIGRAGRDTQYF.

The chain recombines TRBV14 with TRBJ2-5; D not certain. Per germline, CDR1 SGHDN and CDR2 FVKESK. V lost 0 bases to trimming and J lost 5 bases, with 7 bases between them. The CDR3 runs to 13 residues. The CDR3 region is CASSQEAPETQYF. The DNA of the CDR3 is TGTGCCAGCAGCCAAGAAGCCCCCGAGACCCAGTACTTC.